A single T cell receptor beta chain is shown here with its context. Germline CDR1 reads MNHEY; CDR2 reads SMNVEV (reference sequence). The CDR3 loop spans 16 amino acids. V lost 0 bases and J 4 bases, leaving 16 bases between the germline ends. The data derive from a study of T cell changes during pregnancy in multiple sclerosis. Some clones are missing from TCRdb's copy, which holds only in-frame ones; the method was immunoSEQ multiplex PCR. Of 40,000 or so clones listed, approximately 91% are singletons. The origin of this receptor is a female donor with multiple sclerosis, enrolled in a pregnancy study. The source material was CD8+ T cells from peripheral blood mononuclear cells, sampled in the first trimester of pregnancy. The chain has TRBV27 and TRBJ2-7; D possibly corresponds to TRBD1 (7 bases). As DNA, the CDR3 is TGTGCCAGCAGTTTATCGGGGCGGGACAGTCTGTACGAGCAGTACTTC. It encodes CASSLSGRDSLYEQYF.